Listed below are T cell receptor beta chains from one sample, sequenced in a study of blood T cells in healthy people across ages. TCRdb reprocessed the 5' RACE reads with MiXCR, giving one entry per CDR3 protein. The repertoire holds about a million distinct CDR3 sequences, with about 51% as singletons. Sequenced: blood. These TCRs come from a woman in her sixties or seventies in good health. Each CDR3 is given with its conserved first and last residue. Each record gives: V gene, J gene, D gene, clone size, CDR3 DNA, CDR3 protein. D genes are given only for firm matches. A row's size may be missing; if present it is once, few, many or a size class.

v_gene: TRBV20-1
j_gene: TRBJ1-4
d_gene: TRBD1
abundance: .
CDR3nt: TGCAGTGCTAGACCGACAGGGACAGGAACTAATGAAAAACTGTTTTTT
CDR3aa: CSARPTGTGTNEKLFF

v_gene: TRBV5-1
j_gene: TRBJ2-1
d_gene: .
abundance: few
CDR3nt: TGCGCCAGCAGCTCCACCGGAGATTATAATGAGCAGTTCTTC
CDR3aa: CASSSTGDYNEQFF

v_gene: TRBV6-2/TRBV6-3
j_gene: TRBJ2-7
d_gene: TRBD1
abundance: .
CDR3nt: TGTGCCAGCAGTTACTTGGACAGGGTTCACGAGCAGTACTTC
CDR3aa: CASSYLDRVHEQYF

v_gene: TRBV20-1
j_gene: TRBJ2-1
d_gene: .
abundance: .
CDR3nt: TGCAGTGCCCCCCCGAGCGGGCCGTACGATGAGCAGTTCTTC
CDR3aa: CSAPPSGPYDEQFF

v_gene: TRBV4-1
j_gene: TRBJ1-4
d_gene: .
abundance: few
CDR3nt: TGCGCCAGCAGGCACCCTGCAACTAATGAAAAACTGTTTTTT
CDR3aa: CASRHPATNEKLFF

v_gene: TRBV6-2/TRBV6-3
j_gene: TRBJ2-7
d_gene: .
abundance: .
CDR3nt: TGTGCCAGCCGTGACAGATTCGAGCAGTACTTC
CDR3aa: CASRDRFEQYF

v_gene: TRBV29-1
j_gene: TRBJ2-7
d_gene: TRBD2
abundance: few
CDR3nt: TGCAGCGCCCACGGGACTAGCGGGAGCTCCTACGAGCAGTACTTC
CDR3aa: CSAHGTSGSSYEQYF

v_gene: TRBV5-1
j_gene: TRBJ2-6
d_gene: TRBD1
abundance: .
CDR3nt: TGCGCCAGCAGCCACCCGGGACAGGGGTTACCCTCTGGGGCCAACGTCCTGACTTTC
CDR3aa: CASSHPGQGLPSGANVLTF

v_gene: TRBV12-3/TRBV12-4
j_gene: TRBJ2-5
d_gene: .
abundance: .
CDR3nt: TGCGCCAGCAGTTGGACGAAGCAAGAGACCCAGTACTTC
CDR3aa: CASSWTKQETQYF

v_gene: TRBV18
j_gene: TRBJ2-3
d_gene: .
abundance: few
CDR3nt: TGTGCCAGCTCACCAACGTTACGCGGGATCACTCTCGTGGATACGCAGTATTTT
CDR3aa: CASSPTLRGITLVDTQYF

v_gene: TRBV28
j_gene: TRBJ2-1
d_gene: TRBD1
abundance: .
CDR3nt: TGTGCCAGCAGTTTCTACCTCTCAGGGGGCCGTTACAATGAGCAGTTCTTC
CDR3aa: CASSFYLSGGRYNEQFF

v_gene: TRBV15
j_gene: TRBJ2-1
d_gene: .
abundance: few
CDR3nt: TGTGCCACCCACGGGACCCCTAGCCTCAATGAGCAGTTCTTC
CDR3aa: CATHGTPSLNEQFF

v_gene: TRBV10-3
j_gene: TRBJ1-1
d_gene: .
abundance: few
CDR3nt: TGTGCCATCAGTGCAAATTCCCCCTCTGAAGCTTTCTTT
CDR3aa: CAISANSPSEAFF

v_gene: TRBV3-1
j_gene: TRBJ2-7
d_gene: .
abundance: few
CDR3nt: TGTGCCAGCAGCCAAGATCGGGTTAGAGCCTACGAGCAGTACTTC
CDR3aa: CASSQDRVRAYEQYF

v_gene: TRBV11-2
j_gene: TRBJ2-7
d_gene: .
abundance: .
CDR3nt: TGTGCCAGCAGACGAACAAGTAACGAGCAGTACTTC
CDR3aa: CASRRTSNEQYF

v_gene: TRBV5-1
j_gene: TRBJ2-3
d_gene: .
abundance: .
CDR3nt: TGCGCCTACGGTGCGGGGCCGGGGGATACGCAGTATTTT
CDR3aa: CAYGAGPGDTQYF

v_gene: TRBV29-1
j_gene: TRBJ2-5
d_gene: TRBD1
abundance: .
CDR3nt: TGCAGCGTCGCAGGACAGGTTGGAGAGACCCAGTACTTC
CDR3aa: CSVAGQVGETQYF

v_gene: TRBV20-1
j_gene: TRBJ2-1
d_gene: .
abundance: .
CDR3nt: TGCAGTGCTAGTAGCGTCAATGAGCAGTTCTTC
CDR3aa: CSASSVNEQFF

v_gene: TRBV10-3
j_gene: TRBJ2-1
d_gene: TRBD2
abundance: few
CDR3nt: TGTGCCATCAGCCGTGGACTAGCGGGAGGGGGTAATGAGCAGTTCTTC
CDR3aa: CAISRGLAGGGNEQFF

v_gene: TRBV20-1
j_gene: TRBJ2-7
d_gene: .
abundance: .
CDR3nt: TGCAGCCTCCGATCCCGAAGCTACGAGCAGTACTTC
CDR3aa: CSLRSRSYEQYF

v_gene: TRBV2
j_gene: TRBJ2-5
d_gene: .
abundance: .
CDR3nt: TGTGCCAGCGGGCAGGGTTGGGGAGAGACCCAGTACTTC
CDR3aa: CASGQGWGETQYF

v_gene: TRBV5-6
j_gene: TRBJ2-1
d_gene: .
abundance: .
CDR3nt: TGTGCCAGCAGCCACCGGACAGTCAATGAGCAGTTCTTC
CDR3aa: CASSHRTVNEQFF

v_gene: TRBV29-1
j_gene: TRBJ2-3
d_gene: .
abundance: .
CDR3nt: TGCAGCGCCCTAGCTGGTCTCGGCACAGATACGCAGTATTTT
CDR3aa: CSALAGLGTDTQYF

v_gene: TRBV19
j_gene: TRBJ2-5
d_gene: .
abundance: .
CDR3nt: TGTGCCAGTAGTCCGGGGCGAGGAGGGACCCAGTACTTC
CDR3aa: CASSPGRGGTQYF

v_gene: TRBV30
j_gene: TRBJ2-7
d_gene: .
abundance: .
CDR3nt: TGTGCCTCCTACGCGGCCAGCTCCTACAATGAGCAGTACTTC
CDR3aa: CASYAASSYNEQYF

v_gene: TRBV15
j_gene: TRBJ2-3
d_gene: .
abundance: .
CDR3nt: TGTGCCACCAGCAGAGCGGGGAGCACAGATACGCAGTATTTT
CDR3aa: CATSRAGSTDTQYF

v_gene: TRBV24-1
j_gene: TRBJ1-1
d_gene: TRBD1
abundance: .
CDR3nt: TGTGCCACGCGGCCCGCAGGGGGTCATACTGAAGCTTTCTTT
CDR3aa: CATRPAGGHTEAFF

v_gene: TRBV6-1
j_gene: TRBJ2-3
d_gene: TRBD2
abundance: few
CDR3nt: TGTGCCAGCAGTGTCCGCGGGAGCGCAGATACGCAGTATTTT
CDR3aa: CASSVRGSADTQYF

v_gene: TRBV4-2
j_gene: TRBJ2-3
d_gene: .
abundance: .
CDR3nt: TGTGCCAGCAGCCAAGAGAGGGGCCAACCCACAGATACGCAGTATTTT
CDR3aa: CASSQERGQPTDTQYF

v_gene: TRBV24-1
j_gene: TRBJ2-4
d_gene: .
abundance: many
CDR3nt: TGTGCCACCCGCGGCCCCTACACAGGGAGCAAAAACATTCAGTACTTC
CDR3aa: CATRGPYTGSKNIQYF

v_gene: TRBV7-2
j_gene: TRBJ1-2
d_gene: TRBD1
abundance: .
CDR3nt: TGTGCCAGCAGCTTAGCCAGCGGGACAGCTCATGGCTACACCTTC
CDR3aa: CASSLASGTAHGYTF

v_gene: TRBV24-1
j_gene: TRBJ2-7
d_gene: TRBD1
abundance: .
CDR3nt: TGTGCCACCAGTGTGACAGGGGGTTCCTGCGAGCAGTACTTC
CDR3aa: CATSVTGGSCEQYF

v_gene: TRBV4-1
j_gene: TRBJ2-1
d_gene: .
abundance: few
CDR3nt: TGCGCCAGCAGCCACCTAAACCTAGGGGAGCAGTTCTTC
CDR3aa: CASSHLNLGEQFF

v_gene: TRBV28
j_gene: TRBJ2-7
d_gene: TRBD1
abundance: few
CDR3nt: TGTGCCAGTACCAACAGGGGGCCCTACGAGCAGTACTTC
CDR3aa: CASTNRGPYEQYF

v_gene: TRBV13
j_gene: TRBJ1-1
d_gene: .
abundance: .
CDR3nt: TGTGCCAGCAGCTTAGAGGGGACCGGGCCCAACACTGAAGCTTTCTTT
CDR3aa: CASSLEGTGPNTEAFF

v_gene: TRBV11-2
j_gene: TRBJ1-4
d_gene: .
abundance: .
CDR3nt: TGTGCCAGCAGCTTAGGCAGGAGTAATGAAAAACTGTTTTTT
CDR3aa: CASSLGRSNEKLFF

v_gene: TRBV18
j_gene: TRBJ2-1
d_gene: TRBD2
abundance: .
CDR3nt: TGTGCCAGCTCACCACGACTAGCGGGGGCTAGCTCCTACAATGAGCAGTTCTTC
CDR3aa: CASSPRLAGASSYNEQFF

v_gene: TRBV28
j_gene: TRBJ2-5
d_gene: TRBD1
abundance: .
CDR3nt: TGTGCCAGCAGTTTACCTCGGGACAGCCAAGAGACCCAGTACTTC
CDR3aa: CASSLPRDSQETQYF

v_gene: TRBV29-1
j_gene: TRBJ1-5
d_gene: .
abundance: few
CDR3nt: TGCAGCGTTGGAGCTAATCAGCCCCAGCATTTT
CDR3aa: CSVGANQPQHF

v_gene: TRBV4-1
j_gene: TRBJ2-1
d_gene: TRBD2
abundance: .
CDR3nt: TGCGCCAGCAGCCAAGATCTGTGGACTAGCCACTACAATGAGCAGTTCTTC
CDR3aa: CASSQDLWTSHYNEQFF

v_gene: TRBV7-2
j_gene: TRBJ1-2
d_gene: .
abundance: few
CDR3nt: TGTGCCAGCAGCTGGGTGAACCCGTATGGCTACACCTTC
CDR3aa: CASSWVNPYGYTF

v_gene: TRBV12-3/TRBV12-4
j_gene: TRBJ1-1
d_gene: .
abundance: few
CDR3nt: TGTGCCAGCACTGATCGCGGGGGGCGATTGAACACTGAAGCTTTCTTT
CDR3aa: CASTDRGGRLNTEAFF

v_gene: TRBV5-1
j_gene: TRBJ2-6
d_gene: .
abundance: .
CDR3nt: TGCGCCAGCAGCTTGGCGACAGTGGTCAACTCTGGGGCCAACGTCCTGACTTTC
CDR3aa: CASSLATVVNSGANVLTF

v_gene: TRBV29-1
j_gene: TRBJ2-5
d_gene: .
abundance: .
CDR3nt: TGCAGCGCCCAAATAGGTGGGGATGAGCAGTACTTC
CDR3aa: CSAQIGGDEQYF

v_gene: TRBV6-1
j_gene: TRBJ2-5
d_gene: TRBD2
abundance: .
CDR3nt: TGTGCCAGCAGCAAGCTCAGGAAGGCGGGAGCGAGTTTCCAAGAGACCCAGTACTTC
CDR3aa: CASSKLRKAGASFQETQYF